A selection of T cell receptor beta chains follows, all from one sample in a study of cytomegalovirus exposure and HLA in healthy donors. Produced via immunoSEQ multiplex PCR; TCRdb's table is partial and in-frame only. In the table there are about 150,000 clones, 75% of which are singletons. The sample taken for sequencing was PBMCs. These receptors were taken from a man younger than 30 in good health and CMV-seropositive. Both conserved end residues are part of each CDR3. The D gene is left open where the match is weak. Clone size is stated in some rows and not others, as once, few, many or a class when expanded.

j_call | v_call | clone_size | d_call | cdr3_aa | cdr3_nt
TRBJ2-7 | TRBV5-1 | NA | NA | CASSLGSARDEQYF | TGCGCCAGCAGCTTGGGGTCAGCGAGGGACGAGCAGTACTTC
TRBJ2-5 | TRBV5-1 | few | NA | CASSLMTGGETQYF | TGCGCCAGCAGCTTGATGACCGGCGGAGAGACCCAGTACTTC
TRBJ2-5 | TRBV5-5 | NA | NA | CASSPGPRGETQYF | TGTGCCAGCAGCCCAGGACCAAGGGGAGAGACCCAGTACTTC
TRBJ2-5 | TRBV5-1 | NA | NA | CASSLKRNPAETQYF | TGCGCCAGCAGCTTGAAGCGTAATCCTGCGGAGACCCAGTACTTC
TRBJ2-1 | TRBV30 | NA | TRBD2 | CAWSWSGGRTGEQFF | TGTGCCTGGAGTTGGTCGGGCGGGAGAACGGGAGAGCAGTTCTTC
TRBJ2-6 | TRBV29-1 | NA | TRBD1 | CSVGQGTGANVLTF | TGCAGCGTTGGACAGGGCACCGGGGCCAACGTCCTGACTTTC
TRBJ1-1 | TRBV7-9 | NA | TRBD1 | CSSSHQGAEAFF | TGTTCCAGCAGCCATCAGGGGGCTGAAGCTTTCTTT
TRBJ2-5 | TRBV5-1 | NA | TRBD2 | CASSIGSGRQETQYF | TGCGCCAGTAGCATCGGGAGCGGGAGGCAAGAGACCCAGTACTTC
TRBJ2-7 | TRBV14 | once | NA | CASSLTWPQGYEQYF | TGTGCCAGCAGCCTTACATGGCCACAGGGCTACGAGCAGTACTTC
TRBJ1-2 | TRBV11-2 | NA | TRBD1 | CASTLGQVGKGYTF | TGTGCCAGCACCCTGGGACAGGTGGGGAAGGGCTACACCTTC
TRBJ2-7 | TRBV6-5 | NA | TRBD2 | CASSPGLARSYEQYF | TGTGCCAGCAGTCCCGGACTAGCGCGCTCCTACGAGCAGTACTTC
TRBJ2-1 | TRBV25-1 | NA | TRBD2 | CASSPPTLAGVLEQFF | TGTGCCAGCAGTCCCCCCACACTAGCGGGAGTCCTTGAGCAGTTCTTC
TRBJ1-4 | TRBV28 | NA | NA | CASSGFDSLNEKLFF | TGTGCCAGCAGTGGGTTCGACAGCCTGAATGAAAAACTGTTTTTT
TRBJ1-1 | TRBV28 | NA | NA | CASGTWGGPVGEAFF | TGTGCCAGCGGGACCTGGGGGGGGCCCGTCGGTGAAGCTTTCTTT
TRBJ2-7 | TRBV7-9 | NA | NA | CASSPYLAGEQYF | TGTGCCAGCAGCCCCTACCTCGCAGGGGAGCAGTACTTC
TRBJ1-5 | TRBV6-5 | few | TRBD1 | CASSRSRGLNQPQHF | TGTGCCAGCAGCCGAAGCAGGGGGCTGAATCAGCCCCAGCATTTT
TRBJ2-7 | TRBV5-5 | NA | NA | CASSLVARGIYEQYF | TGTGCCAGCAGCTTGGTCGCTAGGGGGATCTACGAGCAGTACTTC
TRBJ2-2 | TRBV4-2 | NA | NA | CASSQEILTGELFF | TGTGCCAGCAGCCAAGAAATCCTCACCGGGGAGCTGTTTTTT
TRBJ2-5 | TRBV29-1 | NA | NA | CSVAGGSRNLGETQYF | TGCAGCGTTGCCGGAGGGTCCCGAAATTTGGGAGAGACCCAGTACTTC
TRBJ2-1 | TRBV27 | NA | TRBD2 | CASSSLAGGYNEQFF | TGTGCCAGCAGTTCGCTAGCGGGAGGCTACAATGAGCAGTTCTTC
TRBJ2-7 | TRBV29-1 | NA | NA | CSVWTTTLYEQYF | TGCAGCGTCTGGACAACAACCCTCTACGAGCAGTACTTC
TRBJ2-4 | TRBV28 | few | TRBD2 | CASSLAGGLAGVYKNIQYF | TGTGCCAGCAGTTTAGCGGGGGGACTAGCGGGAGTCTACAAAAACATTCAGTACTTC
TRBJ1-5 | TRBV28 | NA | NA | CATTYSLNQPQHF | TGTGCCACCACCTATAGCCTAAATCAGCCCCAGCATTTT
TRBJ1-2 | TRBV4-1 | NA | TRBD1 | CASSQAPQGASRIGGYTF | TGCGCCAGCAGCCAAGCCCCACAGGGGGCCTCCCGTATTGGGGGCTACACCTTC
TRBJ2-7 | TRBV4-1 | once | NA | CASSQDGLSREQYF | TGCGCCAGCAGCCAAGATGGTCTCTCTAGGGAGCAGTACTTC
TRBJ1-1 | TRBV6-5 | NA | TRBD1 | CASSYTGTGKAFF | TGTGCCAGCAGTTACACCGGGACAGGCAAGGCTTTCTTT
TRBJ1-2 | TRBV7-8 | NA | NA | CASSLSERKANYGYTF | TGTGCCAGCAGCTTAAGTGAGAGGAAAGCTAACTATGGCTACACCTTC
TRBJ2-2 | TRBV4-2 | few | NA | CASSPMDTSNTGELFF | TGTGCCAGCAGCCCGATGGACACCTCGAACACCGGGGAGCTGTTTTTT
TRBJ1-4 | TRBV5-5 | once | NA | CASSLGDRGNEKLFF | TGTGCCAGCAGCTTGGGTGACCGAGGGAACGAAAAACTGTTTTTT
TRBJ2-1 | TRBV28 | NA | TRBD1 | CASSVQGASSSYNEQFF | TGTGCCAGCTCCGTACAGGGGGCCTCGAGCTCCTACAATGAGCAGTTCTTC
TRBJ2-7 | TRBV4-1 | NA | TRBD2 | CASSPGGGSYEQYF | TGCGCCAGCAGCCCCGGCGGGGGATCCTACGAGCAGTACTTC
TRBJ2-2 | TRBV7-9 | NA | TRBD2 | CASSPRAGRAKGGELFF | TGTGCCAGCAGCCCCCGGGCCGGGAGGGCCAAGGGCGGGGAGCTGTTTTTT
TRBJ2-7 | TRBV6-1 | NA | NA | CASSASDGGRAEQYF | TGTGCCAGCAGCGCTAGTGACGGGGGACGAGCGGAGCAGTACTTC
TRBJ2-7 | TRBV18 | NA | NA | CASSDNTGRGYEQYF | TGTGCCAGCTCAGACAATACAGGGCGGGGGTACGAGCAGTACTTC
TRBJ2-2 | TRBV5-1 | NA | NA | CASSRDRINTGELFF | TGCGCCAGCAGCCGAGACAGGATCAACACCGGGGAGCTGTTTTTT
TRBJ2-6 | TRBV7-9 | NA | NA | CASRYTGNPGATGANVLTF | TGTGCCAGCAGGTATACAGGGAACCCAGGGGCAACTGGGGCCAACGTCCTGACTTTC
TRBJ2-5 | TRBV6-5 | few | TRBD2 | CASSYTSGQETQYF | TGTGCCAGCAGTTACACTAGCGGCCAAGAGACCCAGTACTTC
TRBJ2-7 | TRBV2 | few | TRBD1 | CASSERQGAFYEQYF | TGTGCCAGCAGTGAAAGACAGGGGGCTTTCTACGAGCAGTACTTC
TRBJ1-4 | TRBV14 | NA | NA | CASSQDRWEKLFF | TGTGCCAGCAGCCAAGATCGGTGGGAAAAACTGTTTTTT
TRBJ1-5 | TRBV5-1 | NA | NA | CASSLDPITGYQPQHF | TGCGCCAGCAGCTTGGACCCGATTACAGGTTATCAGCCCCAGCATTTT
TRBJ2-1 | TRBV7-3 | NA | TRBD2 | CASSSSGPGGNEQFF | TGTGCCAGCAGCTCCTCGGGTCCCGGGGGGAATGAGCAGTTCTTC
TRBJ1-6 | TRBV25-1 | few | NA | CASGLEANSPLHF | TGTGCCAGCGGACTCGAGGCGAATTCACCCCTCCACTTT
TRBJ2-5 | TRBV7-3 | NA | TRBD2 | CASSRGLAEETQYF | TGTGCCAGCAGCCGAGGACTAGCGGAAGAGACCCAGTACTTC
TRBJ2-7 | TRBV7-6 | NA | NA | CASSLGLGTGVHEQYF | TGTGCCAGCAGCTTGGGGTTGGGGACGGGAGTTCACGAGCAGTACTTC
TRBJ1-2 | TRBV14 | NA | TRBD1 | CASSRDSYGYTF | TGTGCCAGCAGCCGGGACAGCTATGGCTACACCTTC
TRBJ2-7 | TRBV11-2 | once | TRBD2 | CASSLGVLAGVREQYF | TGTGCCAGCAGCTTAGGGGTACTAGCGGGAGTGAGGGAGCAGTACTTC
TRBJ2-1 | TRBV7-9 | NA | NA | CASRFMAANEQFF | TGTGCCAGCAGGTTTATGGCGGCCAATGAGCAGTTCTTC
TRBJ2-7 | TRBV5-1 | NA | NA | CASSLRVGIGSYEQYF | TGCGCCAGCAGCTTGCGGGTCGGAATAGGTTCCTACGAGCAGTACTTC
TRBJ2-7 | TRBV9 | NA | TRBD2 | CASSVGGGRPSTEQYF | TGTGCCAGCAGCGTGGGCGGCGGGAGGCCTTCTACGGAGCAGTACTTC
TRBJ2-7 | TRBV23-1 | NA | NA | CASSQIRPGNEQYF | TGCGCCAGCAGTCAAATCCGGCCCGGGAACGAGCAGTACTTC
TRBJ1-1 | TRBV4-2 | NA | TRBD1 | CASSPGTGMNTEAFF | TGTGCCAGCAGTCCGGGGACAGGGATGAACACTGAAGCTTTCTTT
TRBJ2-1 | TRBV7-9 | NA | NA | CASSLGTSSWNEQFF | TGTGCCAGCAGCCTCGGAACTAGCAGTTGGAATGAGCAGTTCTTC
TRBJ2-7 | TRBV18 | NA | TRBD2 | CASSVSRAGGAYEQYF | TGTGCCAGCTCCGTGAGTCGGGCGGGAGGCGCCTACGAGCAGTACTTC
TRBJ1-1 | TRBV30 | few | TRBD1 | CAWSVQGGSEAFF | TGTGCCTGGAGTGTACAGGGGGGATCTGAAGCTTTCTTT
TRBJ2-7 | TRBV29-1 | NA | TRBD1 | CSATRGTGGTYEQYF | TGCAGCGCAACGCGCGGGACAGGGGGAACCTACGAGCAGTACTTC